The rows below give T cell receptor beta chains drawn from one sample of a study of blood T cell repertoires in COVID-19. Produced via immunoSEQ multiplex PCR; TCRdb's table is partial and in-frame only. The sample yields about 250,000 clones, 85% to 90% seen once. Material for sequencing was peripheral blood. The receptors stem from an elderly man with acute or convalescent COVID-19. Each CDR3 is given with its conserved first and last residue.

>TRBV5-1|TRBJ2-1|16
CASSPLTSGGANEQFF
>TRBV6-5|TRBJ1-5|15
CASSPDRGQMKPQHF
>TRBV9|TRBJ2-3|16
CASSVDGSGSTDTQYF
>TRBV7-8|TRBJ1-2|13
CASSEWTGSGYTF
>TRBV6-5|TRBJ2-2|16
CASSYRRDRYPGELFF
>TRBV3-1/TRBV3-2|TRBJ2-4|15
CASSQGGSAKNIQYF
>TRBV19|TRBJ2-7|14
CASSIGTGTYEQYF
>TRBV5-1|TRBJ1-3|14
CASGETGTGNTIYF
>TRBV2|TRBJ1-5|14
CASTLGQGYQPQHF
>TRBV28|TRBJ1-4|15
CASSLQGLTNEKLFF
>TRBV19|TRBJ1-2|13
CASSIDAGYGYTF
>TRBV6-5|TRBJ1-4|15
CATGTRFATNEKLFF
>TRBV18|TRBJ2-5|13
CASSPGQGETQYF
>TRBV19|TRBJ1-1|13
CASSIEGGAEAFF
>TRBV3-1/TRBV3-2|TRBJ1-1|14
CASSQRQGDTEAFF
>TRBV6-5|TRBJ1-5|12
CASWSMNQPQHF
>TRBV28|TRBJ1-4|16
CASSPRGTGIGEKLFF
>TRBV5-5|TRBJ1-6|15
CASSRTGAYNSPLHF
>TRBV7-2|TRBJ1-2|13
CASSLARTEAYTF
>TRBV6-5|TRBJ1-5|13
CAEQEGSNQPQHF
>TRBV7-7|TRBJ2-1|12
CASVDTYNEQFF
>TRBV7-9|TRBJ2-5|15
CASSGLPGGQETQYF
>TRBV5-1|TRBJ1-5|15
CASSIEGASNQPQHF
>TRBV9|TRBJ1-2|16
CASSVDGEYGLGGYTF
>TRBV5-1|TRBJ1-1|15
CASSLGSGVGTEAFF
>TRBV2|TRBJ2-7|14
CASSWGEPSYEQYF
>TRBV5-1|TRBJ2-3|15
CASSLERVKGDTQYF
>TRBV7-2|TRBJ1-2|14
CASSPGQGNYGYTF
>TRBV3-1/TRBV3-2|TRBJ2-1|15
CASSPDASSYNEQFF
>TRBV4-1|TRBJ2-2|17
CASSQDLGDANTGELFF
>TRBV10-3|TRBJ1-2|12
CAISPDRARYTF
>TRBV29-1|TRBJ1-2|13
CSATTQGNYGYTF
>TRBV10-3|TRBJ1-1|13
CAISGQQNTEAFF
>TRBV28|TRBJ2-3|15
CASSSGLPSTDTQYF
>TRBV9|TRBJ2-3|17
CASSVRQGGSHTDTQYF
>TRBV11-3|TRBJ1-1|13
CASSLDRGTEAFF
>TRBV3-1/TRBV3-2|TRBJ1-2|14
CASRTTGGPSGYTF
>TRBV5-1|TRBJ1-2|14
CASSLVGGSYGYTF
>TRBV24-1|TRBJ2-3|14
CATSDRSSTDTQYF
>TRBV7-9|TRBJ2-5|15
CASSLETGVQETQYF
>TRBV5-6|TRBJ1-1|15
CASSLGFTVNTEAFF
>TRBV2|TRBJ2-3|18
CASSDRRAGGGNTDTQYF
>TRBV28|TRBJ1-2|14
CASRETGGRYGYTF
>TRBV3-1/TRBV3-2|TRBJ1-4|13
CASSPQMNEKLFF
>TRBV5-8|TRBJ2-4|14
CASSSGLAKNIQYF
>TRBV5-5|TRBJ1-2|13
CASSIGLSYGYTF
>TRBV14|TRBJ1-2|15
CASSLGTVTNYGYTF
>TRBV24-1|TRBJ1-2|14
CAAGGTASNYGYTF
>TRBV19|TRBJ2-5|13
CASSAQVQETQYF
>TRBV27|TRBJ2-2|17
CASSLRLAGASTGELFF